This TCR beta chain emerged from a study of long-term antiretroviral therapy in people with HIV. V was clipped by 4 bases and J by 3 bases, with 15 bases between them. The CDR3 totals 15 residues. Germline CDR1 is SGHNT and CDR2 is YYREEE (reference sequence). Worth noting for this clone: What it binds is unknown.

Researchers report immunoSEQ v3.0 was run at survey level. Assay: immunoSEQ multiplex PCR; the TCRdb copy retains only in-frame clones and omits some. Of roughly 29,000 clones listed, about 95% are singletons. Study-level findings and limits: Repertoires from HIV showed CDR3 length ranges narrower than those of controls.

The chain carries TRBV5-4 and TRBJ2-3; D might be TRBD2 (6 bases). The sequenced sample was unsorted PBMCs, obtained 6 to 6.5 years after starting antiretroviral therapy. This clonotype was obtained from a man younger than 45 with HIV. Here the CDR3 reads CASSRLAAGTDTQYF. In DNA form, the CDR3 reads TGTGCCAGCAGCCGATTAGCGGCGGGGACAGATACGCAGTATTTT.